Each of the 28 T cell receptor beta chains below was sequenced from the same sample in a study of T cell repertoires in cytomegalovirus infection (dated by TCRdb to the late 2010s). Sequencing instrument: Illumina HiSeq 1500. Using fastp trimming at Q25 and MiXCR clonotype assembly, TCRdb reanalyzed the public sequencing data and kept in-frame beta chains. Records with the same CDR3 protein are collapsed into one entry carrying the most frequent genes and DNA. The sample table shows about 450,000 distinct CDR3 sequences, and approximately 31% are seen once. Approximately 15% of the sample goes to the ten largest clones. The sequencing sample was made of PBMCs. The receptor set was obtained from a human donor in good health (CMV status not recorded). Some clones in this sample may be carry-over from other donors' samples.

This sequence joins TRBV2 and TRBJ1-1; 9 nucleotides agree with TRBD1. V lost 5 bases to trimming and J lost 3 bases; unmatched junction nucleotides: 13. CDR3 length: 17 residues. Germline V gives CDR1 SNHLY, CDR2 FYNNEI. The CDR3 sequence is CASSQPIGTGWDTEAFF. The DNA of the CDR3 is TGTGCCAGCAGTCAACCTATCGGGACAGGGTGGGACACTGAAGCTTTCTTT. The full variable domain, in which reference TRBV2 and TRBJ1-1 provide the parts outside the CDR3, is EPEVTQTPSHQVTQMGQEVILRCVPISNHLYFYWYRQILGQKVEFLVSFYNNEISEKSEIFDDQFSVERPDGSNFTLKIRSTKLEDSAMYFCASSQPIGTGWDTEAFFGQGTRLTVV.

This clonotype has a count of ten or more. The V call is TRBV27, the J call TRBJ1-1; 9 positions match TRBD1. Looked up from germline, CDR1 is MNHEY and CDR2 is SMNVEV (reference sequence). The CDR3 has 14 amino acids. Losses at the gene ends were 5 bases for V and 5 bases for J; bases not matched to a gene: 6. The CDR3 bases are TGTGCCAGCAGTATACAGGGGGCTCGGACTGAAGCTTTCTTT. Amino acids: CASSIQGARTEAFF.

V gene TRBV5-1 combines with J gene TRBJ2-2, with D unresolved. The germline V gene has CDR1 SGHRS and CDR2 YFSETQ. This CDR3 spans 15 amino acids. With 4 bases removed from V and 8 bases from J, the gap between germline ends came to 18 bases. Written as DNA, the CDR3 is TGCGCCAGCAGCCCCTTATCCCCCAGAGGAGGGGAGCTGTTTTTT. This sequence encodes CASSPLSPRGGELFF.

This clonotype was counted ten times or more. The V call is TRBV7-2, the J call TRBJ2-3; D may match TRBD1 or TRBD2 (6 bases each). The length of the CDR3 is 15 residues. Per the germline V gene, CDR1 is SGHTA and CDR2 is FQGNSA. V dropped 8 bases and J dropped 1 base, with 16 bases sitting between them. Written as DNA, the CDR3 is TGTGCCAGCGGCCTCTCGAGGGGGGGCACAGATACGCAGTATTTT. It translates to CASGLSRGGTDTQYF.

This chain joins TRBV29-1 and TRBJ1-3; D possibly corresponds to TRBD1 (6 bases). V was cut by 3 bases and J by 7 bases, with 10 bases left in between. The CDR3 sequence is 12 residues long. Germline V gene data show CDR1 as SQVTM and CDR2 as ANQGSEA. The CDR3 is CSVEEGDNTIYF. The CDR3 nucleotides read TGCAGCGTTGAGGAGGGGGATAACACCATATATTTT.

This clonotype showed up many times. The V gene is TRBV7-9, the J gene TRBJ1-5; D remains unclear. Germline assignment: CDR1 SEHNR and CDR2 FQNEAQ (reference sequence). Trimming took 3 bases from V and 5 from J, leaving 11 bases between them. The CDR3 runs to 14 residues. CDR3 amino acids: CASSLKDGHQPQHF. Written as DNA, the CDR3 is TGTGCCAGCAGCTTGAAGGACGGCCATCAGCCCCAGCATTTT.

V is TRBV10-3 and J is TRBJ2-7; D might be TRBD1 (6 bases). Germline V gene data show CDR1 as ENHRY and CDR2 as SYGVKD. V lost 0 bases, J lost 0 bases, and 15 bases lay in between. CDR3 length: 17 residues. This CDR3 is CAISESRGELYSYEQYF. The CDR3 DNA sequence: TGTGCCATCAGTGAGTCCAGGGGCGAACTCTACTCCTACGAGCAGTACTTC.

V and J are TRBV6-5 and TRBJ1-1; TRBD1 aligns across 7 bases. V trimming: 6 bases; J trimming: 10 bases; junction bases outside the gene matches: 11. The CDR3 consists of 13 residues. Germline assignment: CDR1 MNHEY and CDR2 SVGAGI. CDR3 DNA sequence: TGTGCCAGCAGCCGAAGACAGGGCGACTCAGCTTTCTTT. This sequence encodes CASSRRQGDSAFF.

The chain recombines TRBV6-1 with TRBJ2-2; 9 bases are shared with TRBD1. This CDR3 comprises 19 residues. V gave up 7 bases and J gave up 4 bases; unmatched junction bases: 19. Germline V gene lookup returns CDR1 MNHNS and CDR2 SASEGT. This CDR3 is CASTKFFSGTGSFTGELFF. Here the CDR3 DNA reads TGTGCCAGCACGAAGTTTTTTTCGGGGACAGGGAGTTTCACCGGGGAGCTGTTTTTT.

The genes are TRBV28 and TRBJ1-4; 7 bases map to TRBD1. After removal of 2 bases from V and 7 bases from J, the junction contained 4 bases not matched to a gene. The CDR3 sequence is 14 residues long. CDR1 MDHEN and CDR2 SYDVKM come from the germline V gene. The CDR3 nucleotides read TGTGCCAGCAGTTTAGGACAGGATGCTGAAAAACTGTTTTTT. Residues: CASSLGQDAEKLFF.

Comment on this clonotype: This clone may be a read error of a much larger clone one base away. V gene TRBV28 combines with J gene TRBJ2-5, with 9 bases identical to TRBD2. With V trimmed by 4 bases and J by 5 bases, 8 bases remained unmatched. Per germline, CDR1 MDHEN and CDR2 SYDVKM. CDR3 length equals 15 residues. CDR3 protein: CASSWVGTSKETQYF. CDR3 DNA: TGTGCCAGCAGTTGGGTCGGGACTAGCAAGGAGACCCAGTACTTC.

V gene TRBV7-3 combines with J gene TRBJ2-2, with 9 bases matching TRBD1. Unmatched junction bases numbered 13, after V lost 5 bases and J lost 0 bases. The CDR3 covers 19 residues. Germline-derived CDR1 and CDR2 are SGHTA and FQGTGA. The CDR3 nucleotides are TGTGCCAGCAGCAAACTCTCGACCCGGACAGGGGCGAACACCGGGGAGCTGTTTTTT. Translating gives CASSKLSTRTGANTGELFF.

The J gene is TRBJ2-3, the V gene TRBV6-5; unclear D gene. From germline, CDR1 is MNHEY and CDR2 SVGAGI. This CDR3 contains 17 residues. Deletions cut 0 bases from V and 1 base from J, with 14 bases between. The CDR3 is CASSYSTALTGTDTQYF. The CDR3 DNA follows: TGTGCCAGCAGTTACTCTACGGCGCTAACTGGCACAGATACGCAGTATTTT.

This clonotype showed up many times. The V gene is TRBV12-3 or TRBV12-4, the J gene TRBJ1-5; D is possibly TRBD1 (5 bases). V shed 6 bases and J shed 0 bases, with 9 bases lying between them. This CDR3 region has 14 residues. Here the CDR3 reads CASSRQNSNQPQHF. As DNA, the CDR3 is TGTGCCAGCAGCAGACAGAATAGCAATCAGCCCCAGCATTTT.

A note on this clonotype: Given a much more abundant clone one base away, this may be a read error. The chain combines TRBV12-3 or TRBV12-4 with TRBJ2-3; the D call may be TRBD1 or TRBD2 (5 bases each). This CDR3 is built from 12 residues. V dropped 7 bases and J dropped 6 bases, with 11 bases sitting between them. CDR3 residues: CASISGTDTQYF. The CDR3 nucleotides read TGTGCCAGCATTTCGGGGACGGATACGCAGTATTTT.

The sample holds many counts of this clonotype. The rearrangement uses TRBV27 and TRBJ2-7; 9 nucleotides match TRBD1. Germline V CDR1 and CDR2: MNHEY, SMNVEV (reference sequence). The CDR3 sequence is 13 residues long. J was trimmed by 2 bases and V by 6 bases; bases with no gene match: 2. The CDR3 reads CASRRQGAYEQYF. In DNA, the CDR3 is TGTGCCAGCAGACGACAGGGGGCCTACGAGCAGTACTTC.

The chain employs TRBV19 and TRBJ1-5, with TRBD1 as a possible D gene (5 bases). Germline V gene lookup returns CDR1 LNHDA and CDR2 SQIVND (reference sequence). Trimming pared 0 bases from V and 7 bases from J, leaving 16 bases between. The CDR3 loop spans 16 amino acids. CDR3 in amino acids: CASSIDLVRDGQPQHF. The CDR3 DNA sequence: TGTGCCAGTAGTATAGACCTCGTGAGGGACGGGCAGCCCCAGCATTTT.

The chain is built from TRBV20-1 and TRBJ2-2, with 9 bases aligning to TRBD1. The junction had 17 bases not matched to a gene; V was cut back by 3 bases and J by 0 bases. CDR1 and CDR2 from the germline V gene are DFQATT and SNEGSKA (reference sequence). CDR3 size: 20 residues. The CDR3 bases are TGCAGTGCTAGCGGGGGGCGAGGACAGGGGTTTTCGGCGAACACCGGGGAGCTGTTTTTT. It encodes CSASGGRGQGFSANTGELFF.

V and J are TRBV29-1 and TRBJ2-1; 8 nucleotides align to TRBD1. Germline CDR1 and CDR2: SQVTM and ANQGSEA. The J segment lost 4 bases and the V segment lost 1 base, leaving 3 bases of the junction unmatched. The CDR3 spans 14 residues. The CDR3 DNA is TGCAGCGTTGAAGCTGACAGGGGTTACAATGAGCAGTTCTTC. Amino acids: CSVEADRGYNEQFF.

This clonotype occurred once. With a much larger clone just one base away, this may be a read error. The rearrangement joins TRBV7-2 to TRBJ1-2; D gene unclear. The CDR3 is 13 amino acids. CDR1 and CDR2 from the germline V gene are SGHTA and FQGNSA. Here the CDR3 DNA reads TGTTCCAGCAGCTTCACCGTCAACTATGGCTACACCTTC. Amino acids: CSSSFTVNYGYTF. Drawing the rest from reference TRBV7-2 and TRBJ1-2, the complete variable domain is GAGVSQSPSNKVTEKGKDVELRCDPISGHTALYWYRQSLGQGLEFLIYFQGNSAPDKSGLPSDRFSAERTGGSVSTLTIQRTQQEDSAVYLCSSSFTVNYGYTFGSGTRLTVV.

This clonotype has a handful of counts. The chain has TRBV6-1 and TRBJ2-1; D perhaps matches TRBD1 (5 bases). Trimming cost V 5 bases and J 7 bases, with 6 bases left between them. CDR1 is MNHNS, CDR2 SASEGT, per germline. This CDR3 contains 11 residues. The CDR3: CASSKGNEQFF. CDR3 coding DNA: TGTGCCAGCAGTAAGGGGAATGAGCAGTTCTTC.

The genes are TRBV10-3 and TRBJ2-7, with a possible D match to TRBD2 (6 bases). V gave up 3 bases and J gave up 5 bases, with 14 bases separating them. This CDR3 region has 14 residues. In germline, CDR1 is ENHRY, CDR2 SYGVKD. The CDR3 DNA reads TGTGCCATCAGTGACGCGGGAAATAAGAACGAGCAGTACTTC. Translating it yields CAISDAGNKNEQYF.

This clonotype was observed a handful of times. This chain links TRBV18 with TRBJ1-1; TRBD1 matches at 8 bases. From germline, CDR1 is KGHSH and CDR2 LQKENI. The CDR3 length is 15 residues. Trimming cost V 4 bases and J 0 bases; bases outside gene matches: 4. Written as DNA, the CDR3 is TGTGCCAGCTCACGGGACAGGAAAATGAACACTGAAGCTTTCTTT. Encoded protein: CASSRDRKMNTEAFF.

This clonotype was seen many times. V gene TRBV7-6 combines with J gene TRBJ2-5, with a weak D call TRBD2 (6 bases). CDR3 length: 16 residues. Deletions cut 0 bases from V and 10 bases from J, with 21 bases between. Looked up from germline, CDR1 is SGHVS and CDR2 is FNYEAQ. The CDR3 spells CASSLAAGRPIEGQYF. The DNA of the CDR3 is TGTGCCAGCAGCTTAGCCGCGGGGCGGCCCATTGAGGGCCAGTACTTC.

Concerning this clonotype itself: A much larger clone sits a single nucleotide away, making a read error possible. The V gene is TRBV7-8, the J gene TRBJ1-5, with D perhaps TRBD1 (6 bases). Trimming took 5 bases from V and 0 from J, leaving 11 bases between them. This CDR3 has 15 amino acids. The V gene's germline CDR1 is SGHVS and CDR2 FQNEAQ. Here the CDR3 DNA reads TGTGCCAGCAGCCCCCACAGGGATAGCAATCAGCCCCAGCATTTT. As protein: CASSPHRDSNQPQHF.

The chain combines TRBV5-5 with TRBJ2-2; no definite D call. The ends were cut back, 4 bases at V and 3 bases at J, with 10 bases in the middle. In germline, CDR1 is SGHKS, CDR2 YYEKEE (reference sequence). The CDR3 is 14 amino acids. The DNA for the CDR3 is TGTGCCAGCAGCCCAGGTGTGGACACCGGGGAGCTGTTTTTT. It encodes CASSPGVDTGELFF.

This chain joins TRBV27 and TRBJ2-7; TRBD2 matches 8 bases. The CDR3 sequence is 15 residues long. Trimming cost V 5 bases and J 5 bases; bases outside gene matches: 11. The germline gives CDR1 MNHEY, CDR2 SMNVEV (reference sequence). The CDR3 is CASSISTSVQNEQYF. The CDR3 nucleotides read TGTGCCAGCAGTATCTCGACTAGCGTGCAGAACGAGCAGTACTTC.

The chain employs TRBV11-2 and TRBJ2-3; D remains unclear. The CDR3 length is 14 residues. Trimming removed 1 base from V and 3 bases from J, with 8 bases in between. Germline V CDR1 and CDR2: SGHAT, FQNNGV. The CDR3 sequence: CASSLGAVTDTQYF. CDR3 in DNA: TGTGCCAGCAGCTTAGGAGCCGTGACAGATACGCAGTATTTT.